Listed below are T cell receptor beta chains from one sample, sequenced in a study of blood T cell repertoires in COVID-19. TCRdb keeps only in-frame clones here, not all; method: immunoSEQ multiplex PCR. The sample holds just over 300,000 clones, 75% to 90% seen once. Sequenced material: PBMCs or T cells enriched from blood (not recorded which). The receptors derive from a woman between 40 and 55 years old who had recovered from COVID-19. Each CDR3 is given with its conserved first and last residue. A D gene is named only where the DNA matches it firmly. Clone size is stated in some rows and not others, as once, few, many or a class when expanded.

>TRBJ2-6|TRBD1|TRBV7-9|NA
CASSSTTGEKISGANVLTF
TGTGCCAGCAGCTCTACGACAGGGGAGAAAATTTCTGGGGCCAACGTCCTGACTTTC
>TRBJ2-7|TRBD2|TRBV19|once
CATSFSGGRNEQYF
TGTGCCACCTCTTTTTCGGGGGGGAGGAACGAGCAGTACTTC
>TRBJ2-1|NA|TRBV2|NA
CASSEKDSFAYNEQFF
TGTGCCAGCAGTGAAAAGGACAGCTTCGCCTACAATGAGCAGTTCTTC
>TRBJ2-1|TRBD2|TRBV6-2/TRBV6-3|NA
CASSFNSPGLVRQFF
TGTGCCAGCAGTTTTAATTCCCCCGGACTAGTTCGGCAGTTCTTC
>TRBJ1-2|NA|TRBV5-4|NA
CASSLGGQRSNYGYTF
TGTGCCAGCAGCTTGGGAGGACAGCGGTCTAACTATGGCTACACCTTC
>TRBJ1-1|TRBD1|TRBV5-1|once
CASSLNRQGQGTQAFF
TGCGCCAGCAGCTTGAACCGGCAGGGACAGGGGACACAAGCTTTCTTT
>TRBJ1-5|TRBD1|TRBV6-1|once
CASSELAGGGLIPQPQHF
TGTGCCAGCAGTGAACTGGCAGGGGGCGGTTTGATCCCTCAGCCCCAGCATTTT
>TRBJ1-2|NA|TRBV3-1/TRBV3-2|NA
CASSQAATENYGYTF
TGTGCCAGCAGCCAAGCAGCCACAGAGAACTATGGCTACACCTTC
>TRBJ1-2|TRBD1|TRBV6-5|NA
CASSYPGQGAEGYTF
TGTGCCAGCAGTTACCCGGGACAGGGGGCGGAAGGCTACACCTTC
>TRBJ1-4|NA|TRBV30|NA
CAWTTRRRLELFF
TGTGCCTGGACCACTCGGAGGAGATTGGAACTGTTTTTT
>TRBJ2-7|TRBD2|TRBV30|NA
CAWSQFRLAGGLYEQYF
TGTGCCTGGAGTCAATTTAGACTAGCGGGGGGCCTTTACGAGCAGTACTTC
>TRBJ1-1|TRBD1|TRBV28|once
CASSFRTGGNTEAFF
TGTGCCAGCAGTTTCCGGACAGGGGGGAACACTGAAGCTTTCTTT
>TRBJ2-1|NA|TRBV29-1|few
CSAARSGVYNEQFF
TGCAGCGCAGCCCGGTCGGGAGTCTACAATGAGCAGTTCTTC
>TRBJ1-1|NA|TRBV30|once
CAWSVRGGPTPAFF
TGTGCCTGGAGTGTACGGGGGGGGCCGACCCCGGCTTTCTTT
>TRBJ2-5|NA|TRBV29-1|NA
CSVEAQGGETQYF
TGCAGCGTTGAAGCCCAGGGGGGAGAGACCCAGTACTTC
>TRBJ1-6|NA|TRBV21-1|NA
CATRPGGWNSPLHF
TGTGCCACCCGCCCGGGGGGCTGGAATTCACCCCTCCACTTT
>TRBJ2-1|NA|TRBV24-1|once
CATSDSDTGNEQFF
TGTGCCACCAGTGATAGCGACACAGGGAATGAGCAGTTCTTC
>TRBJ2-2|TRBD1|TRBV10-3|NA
CAISEGTGETGELFF
TGTGCCATCAGTGAAGGGACAGGGGAGACCGGGGAGCTGTTTTTT
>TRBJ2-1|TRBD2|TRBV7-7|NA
CASSSQPGGPNEQFF
TGTGCTAGCAGCTCCCAACCGGGAGGGCCCAATGAGCAGTTCTTC
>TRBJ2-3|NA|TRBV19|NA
CASRNTPATDTQYF
TGTGCCAGTAGAAACACGCCTGCCACAGATACGCAGTATTTT
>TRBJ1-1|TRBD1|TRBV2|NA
CASNPGQTQNTEAFF
TGTGCCAGCAATCCGGGACAGACTCAAAACACTGAAGCTTTCTTT
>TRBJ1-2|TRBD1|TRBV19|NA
CASSIGTGSYTF
TGTGCCAGTAGTATAGGGACAGGGAGCTACACCTTC
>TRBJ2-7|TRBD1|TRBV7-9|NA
CASSWGTGKTYEQYF
TGTGCCAGCAGCTGGGGGACAGGCAAAACCTACGAGCAGTACTTC
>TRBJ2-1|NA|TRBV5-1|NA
CASSLPQPTNEQFF
TGCGCCAGCAGCTTACCACAGCCAACCAATGAGCAGTTCTTC
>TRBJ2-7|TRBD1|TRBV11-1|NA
CASSRDRGRYEQYF
TGTGCCAGCAGCCGGGACAGGGGGCGCTACGAGCAGTACTTC
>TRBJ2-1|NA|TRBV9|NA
CASSPDHGRGNEQFF
TGTGCCAGCAGCCCCGACCACGGGCGGGGAAATGAGCAGTTCTTC
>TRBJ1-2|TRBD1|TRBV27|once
CASSLAGGGGYTF
TGTGCCAGCAGTTTAGCAGGGGGCGGTGGCTACACCTTC
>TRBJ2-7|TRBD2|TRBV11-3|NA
CASSRLAGVEQYF
TGTGCCAGCAGCAGACTAGCGGGAGTCGAGCAGTACTTC
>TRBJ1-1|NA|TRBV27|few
CAAGNIRHTEAFF
TGTGCAGCGGGGAATATTAGGCACACTGAAGCTTTCTTT
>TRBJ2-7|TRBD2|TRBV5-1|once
CASSLGLAGENEQYF
TGCGCCAGCAGCTTGGGACTAGCGGGGGAAAACGAGCAGTACTTC
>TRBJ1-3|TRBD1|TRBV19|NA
CASSMRDRGSNTIYF
TGTGCCAGTAGTATGAGGGACAGGGGATCGAACACCATATATTTT
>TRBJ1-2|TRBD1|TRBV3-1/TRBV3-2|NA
CASSQDLRGGNGYTF
TGTGCCAGCAGCCAAGATCTTCGAGGGGGCAATGGCTACACCTTC
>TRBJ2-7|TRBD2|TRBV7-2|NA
CASSRSGLDYEQYF
TGTGCCAGCAGCCGTAGCGGGCTCGACTACGAGCAGTACTTC
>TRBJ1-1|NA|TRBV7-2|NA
CASRWGRASTEAFF
TGTGCCAGCAGGTGGGGGAGGGCGAGCACTGAAGCTTTCTTT
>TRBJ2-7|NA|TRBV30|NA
CAWRGTPWDYEQYF
TGTGCCTGGAGAGGGACACCGTGGGACTACGAGCAGTACTTC
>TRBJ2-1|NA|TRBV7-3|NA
CASSSNPPGNEQFF
TGTGCCAGCAGCTCCAATCCCCCCGGCAATGAGCAGTTCTTC
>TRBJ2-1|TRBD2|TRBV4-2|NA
CASSQQVQREGSYNEQFF
TGTGCCAGCAGCCAACAGGTCCAGCGGGAGGGGTCCTACAATGAGCAGTTCTTC
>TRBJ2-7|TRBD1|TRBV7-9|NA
CASSFPTGGWYEQYF
TGTGCCAGCAGCTTCCCGACAGGGGGCTGGTACGAGCAGTACTTC
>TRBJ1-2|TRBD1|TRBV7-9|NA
CASSLGTANYGYTF
TGTGCCAGCAGCTTGGGGACAGCTAACTATGGCTACACCTTC
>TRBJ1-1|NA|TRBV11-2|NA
CASSLDRLTAF
TGTGCCAGCAGCTTAGATCGTTTGACAGCCTTT
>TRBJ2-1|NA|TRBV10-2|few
CASSESRLEQFF
TGCGCCAGCAGTGAGTCCCGTCTAGAGCAGTTCTTC
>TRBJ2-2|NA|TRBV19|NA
CASSQNTGELFF
TGTGCCAGTAGCCAAAATACCGGGGAGCTGTTTTTT
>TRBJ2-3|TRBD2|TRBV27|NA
CASSPGTRSRDTQYF
TGTGCCAGCAGTCCCGGGACTAGGTCCAGGGATACGCAGTATTTT
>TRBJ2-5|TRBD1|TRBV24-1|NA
CATGGQVEWETQYF
TGTGCCACCGGAGGACAGGTTGAGTGGGAGACCCAGTACTTC
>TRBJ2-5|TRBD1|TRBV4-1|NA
CASSPDRGKQETQYF
TGCGCCAGCAGCCCGGACAGGGGAAAACAAGAGACCCAGTACTTC
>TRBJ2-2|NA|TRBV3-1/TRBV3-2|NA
CASSPSLANTGELFF
TGTGCCAGCAGCCCCTCCTTGGCCAACACCGGGGAGCTGTTTTTT
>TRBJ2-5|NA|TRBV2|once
CASNRAGETQYF
TGTGCCAGCAACCGGGCGGGGGAGACCCAGTACTTC
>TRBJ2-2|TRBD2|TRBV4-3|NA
CASSQGLAVTGELFF
TGCGCCAGCAGCCAAGGGCTAGCGGTCACCGGGGAGCTGTTTTTT
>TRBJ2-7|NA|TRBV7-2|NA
CASSFRETYEQYF
TGTGCCAGCAGCTTCCGGGAGACCTACGAGCAGTACTTC
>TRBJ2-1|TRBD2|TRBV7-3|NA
CASSLVAGGPGNEQFF
TGTGCCAGCAGCTTAGTAGCGGGGGGGCCTGGCAATGAGCAGTTCTTC
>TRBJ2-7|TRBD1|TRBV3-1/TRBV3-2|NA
CASSPHSGTGSYEQYF
TGTGCCAGCAGCCCCCATAGTGGGACAGGGTCCTACGAGCAGTACTTC
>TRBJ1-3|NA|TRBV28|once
CASSLRRGGRGNTIYF
TGTGCCAGCAGTTTAAGGAGGGGGGGGCGAGGAAACACCATATATTTT
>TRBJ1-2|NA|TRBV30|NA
CAWSPANYGYTF
TGTGCCTGGAGTCCGGCTAACTATGGCTACACCTTC